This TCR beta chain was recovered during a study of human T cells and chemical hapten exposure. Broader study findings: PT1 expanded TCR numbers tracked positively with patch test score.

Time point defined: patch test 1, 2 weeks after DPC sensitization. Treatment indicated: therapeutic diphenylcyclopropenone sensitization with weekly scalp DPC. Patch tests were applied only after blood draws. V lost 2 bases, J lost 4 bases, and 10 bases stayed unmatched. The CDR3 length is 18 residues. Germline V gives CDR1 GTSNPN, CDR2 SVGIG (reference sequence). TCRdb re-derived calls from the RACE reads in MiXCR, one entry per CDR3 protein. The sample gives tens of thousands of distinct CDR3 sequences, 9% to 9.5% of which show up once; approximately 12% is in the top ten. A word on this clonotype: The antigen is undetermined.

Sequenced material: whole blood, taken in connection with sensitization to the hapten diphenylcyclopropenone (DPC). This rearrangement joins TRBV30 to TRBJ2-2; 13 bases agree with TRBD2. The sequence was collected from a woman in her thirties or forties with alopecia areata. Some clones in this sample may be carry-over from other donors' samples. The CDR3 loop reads CAWSPLGLAGRITGELFF. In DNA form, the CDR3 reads TGTGCCTGGAGTCCCCTGGGACTAGCGGGGCGGATCACCGGGGAGCTGTTTTTT.